The 20 T cell receptor beta chains below were found in one sample sequenced in a study of blood T cell repertoires in COVID-19. TCRdb's table, derived via immunoSEQ multiplex PCR, lists solely in-frame clones and lacks some. This sample has about 69,000 clones, with roughly four fifths found just once. The sequenced sample was peripheral blood. The origin of the receptors is a human donor in a cohort sampled during active COVID-19.

This chain links TRBV11-2 with TRBJ2-5, with D perhaps matching TRBD2 (5 bases). The ends were cut back, 2 bases at V and 5 bases at J, with 12 bases in the middle. The length of the CDR3 is 14 residues. Germline V gene lookup returns CDR1 SGHAT and CDR2 FQNNGV. The CDR3 DNA is TGTGCCAGCAGCTTATCTCGGGGTAGTGAGACCCAGTACTTC. It yields the protein CASSLSRGSETQYF.

This clone came up a few times. V is TRBV5-1 and J is TRBJ2-1, with D possibly being TRBD1 (6 bases). The CDR3 spans 15 residues. Trimming pared 3 bases from V and 0 bases from J, leaving 10 bases between. The germline CDR1 and CDR2 sequences are SGHRS and YFSETQ. CDR3: CASSSQGYSYNEQFF. DNA of the CDR3: TGCGCCAGCAGCTCACAGGGATACTCCTACAATGAGCAGTTCTTC.

The chain is built from TRBV18 and TRBJ2-7; 9 bases map to TRBD1. Unmatched junction bases numbered 9, after V lost 3 bases and J lost 3 bases. The CDR3 covers 16 residues. Germline CDR1 and CDR2: KGHSH and LQKENI. The CDR3 DNA is TGTGCCAGCTCACCTGACAGGGGGAGATTCGACTACGAGCAGTACTTC. This sequence encodes CASSPDRGRFDYEQYF.

In nucleotides, the CDR3 is TGTGCCAGCAGCTTCATACAGGGCTCTGGAAACACCATATATTTT. Its translation: CASSFIQGSGNTIYF. The rearrangement links TRBV13 to TRBJ1-3; possibly TRBD1 for D (6 bases). Germline CDR1 is PRHDT and CDR2 is FYEKMQ (reference sequence). V was clipped by 3 bases and J by 0 bases, with 9 bases between them. The CDR3 extends over 15 amino acids. The variable domain in full, completed from reference TRBV13 and TRBJ1-3, reads AAGVIQSPRHLIKEKRETATLKCYPIPRHDTVYWYQQGPGQDPQFLISFYEKMQSDKGSIPDRFSAQQFSDYHSELNMSSLELGDSALYFCASSFIQGSGNTIYFGEGSWLTVV.

V usage is TRBV5-6 and J usage is TRBJ2-1; 11 bases line up with TRBD1. J gave up 6 bases and V 5 bases, and 7 bases lay outside the gene matches. The CDR3 is 15 residues long. From germline, CDR1 is SGHDT and CDR2 YYEEEE. The CDR3 nucleotides are TGTGCCAGCAGGGGGACAGGGGGGTTTGCCAATGAGCAGTTCTTC. Amino acid sequence: CASRGTGGFANEQFF. Based on the CDR3 plus reference TRBV5-6 and TRBJ2-1, the full variable domain is DAGVTQSPTHLIKTRGQQVTLRCSPKSGHDTVSWYQQALGQGPQFIFQYYEEEERQRGNFPDRFSGHQFPNYSSELNVNALLLGDSALYLCASRGTGGFANEQFFGPGTRLTVL.

V and J are TRBV5-1 and TRBJ2-3; D might be TRBD2 (5 bases). Germline V lookup: CDR1 SGHRS, CDR2 YFSETQ. The CDR3 consists of 13 residues. Trimming removed 1 base from V and 6 bases from J, with 9 bases in between. The CDR3 is CASSLRLADTQYF. In nucleotides, the CDR3 is TGCGCCAGCAGCTTGAGATTAGCGGATACGCAGTATTTT.

This chain connects TRBV5-1 to TRBJ2-3, with unresolved D. V was trimmed by 0 bases and J by 4 bases, leaving 18 bases between them. CDR1 SGHRS and CDR2 YFSETQ come from the germline V gene. The CDR3 spans 17 residues. CDR3 sequence reads: CASSLVGGRQSADTQYF. The CDR3 coding sequence is TGCGCCAGCAGCTTGGTCGGTGGCAGGCAAAGTGCAGATACGCAGTATTTT.

The V call is TRBV5-6, the J call TRBJ2-7, with D possibly matching TRBD1 (6 bases). Germline-derived CDR1 and CDR2 are SGHDT and YYEEEE. Trimming removed 4 bases at V and 6 bases at J, with 11 bases between. The CDR3 extends over 12 amino acids. The CDR3 sequence: CASSVGTTEQYF. DNA of the CDR3: TGTGCCAGCAGCGTTGGGACAACCGAGCAGTACTTC.

This chain joins TRBV13 and TRBJ2-1; TRBD2 matches at 7 bases. V was clipped by 3 bases and J by 8 bases; unmatched bases: 10. This CDR3 comprises 15 residues. Germline CDR1 is PRHDT and CDR2 is FYEKMQ (reference sequence). This CDR3 is CASSLTERGGDEQFF. CDR3 in DNA: TGTGCCAGCAGCTTGACAGAACGGGGAGGGGATGAGCAGTTCTTC.

The chain combines TRBV6-5 with TRBJ2-5, with TRBD1 matching over 11 bases. Germline V CDR1 and CDR2: MNHEY, SVGAGI. The CDR3 loop spans 15 amino acids. The V segment lost 6 bases and the J segment 2 bases; nucleotides outside the gene matches: 5. Written as DNA, the CDR3 is TGTGCCAGCAGCGGGGACAGGGGGGGACAAGAGACCCAGTACTTC. Protein sequence: CASSGDRGGQETQYF.

The J gene is TRBJ2-1, the V gene TRBV27; the match to TRBD1 covers 8 bases. CDR3 size: 17 residues. V gave up 5 bases and J gave up 3 bases; unmatched junction bases: 12. Germline CDR1 reads MNHEY; CDR2 reads SMNVEV (reference sequence). CDR3 DNA sequence: TGTGCCAGCAGTCCACTCTCGACAGGGGCCTTCTACAATGAGCAGTTCTTC. Translation gives CASSPLSTGAFYNEQFF.

This sequence joins TRBV5-1 and TRBJ1-1; 8 bases agree with TRBD1. This CDR3 contains 15 residues. The J segment lost 3 bases and the V segment lost 1 base, leaving 5 bases of the junction unmatched. Germline CDR1 reads SGHRS; CDR2 reads YFSETQ. The CDR3 nucleotides are TGCGCCAGCAGCTTGTCAGGGGGCGATGACACTGAAGCTTTCTTT. Protein sequence: CASSLSGGDDTEAFF.

This clone showed up just a few times. The V gene is TRBV7-9, the J gene TRBJ1-2; TRBD1 is a possible D gene (5 bases). Trimming removed 0 bases from V and 7 bases from J, with 15 bases in between. Germline V gene sequence: CDR1 SEHNR, CDR2 FQNEAQ (reference sequence). The CDR3 extends over 15 amino acids. Here the CDR3 reads CASSLAMRGQGGYTF. DNA for the CDR3: TGTGCCAGCAGCTTAGCGATGCGGGGCCAGGGTGGCTACACCTTC. Complete variable domain (other parts from reference TRBV7-9 and TRBJ1-2): DTGVSQNPRHKITKRGQNVTFRCDPISEHNRLYWYRQTLGQGPEFLTYFQNEAQLEKSRLLSDRFSAERPKGSFSTLEIQRTEQGDSAMYLCASSLAMRGQGGYTFGSGTRLTVV.

J is TRBJ2-5 and V is TRBV2; TRBD2 agrees at 13 bases. CDR3 length: 16 amino acids. The ends lost 6 bases at V and 4 bases at J; junction bases unmatched: 8. The germline gives CDR1 SNHLY, CDR2 FYNNEI. The CDR3 bases are TGTGCCAGCAGAACCGGGACTAGCGGGGCGGGAGAGACCCAGTACTTC. Translating it yields CASRTGTSGAGETQYF.

This chain links TRBV6-1 with TRBJ2-7, with D perhaps TRBD1 (5 bases). Trimming left V 2 bases short and J 3 bases short, with 5 bases between. This CDR3 has 12 amino acids. The germline V gene has CDR1 MNHNS and CDR2 SASEGT. CDR3 in DNA: TGTGCCAGCAGTGAACAGGGCTACGAGCAGTACTTC. Translating it yields CASSEQGYEQYF.

V is TRBV18 and J is TRBJ2-2; D not resolved. Germline values: CDR1 KGHSH, CDR2 LQKENI. The V and J ends lost 3 bases and 4 bases respectively, with 3 bases between them. This CDR3 is 12 amino acids long. The DNA of the CDR3 is TGTGCCAGCTCACCCGTCACCGGGGAGCTGTTTTTT. This sequence encodes CASSPVTGELFF. The whole variable domain, remainder taken from reference TRBV18 and TRBJ2-2, is NAGVMQNPRHLVRRRGQEARLRCSPMKGHSHVYWYRQLPEEGLKFMVYLQKENIIDESGMPKERFSAEFPKEGPSILRIQQVVRGDSAAYFCASSPVTGELFFGEGSRLTVL.

V gene TRBV27 combines with J gene TRBJ1-2; D gene uncertain. CDR3 length equals 13 residues. Trimming removed 3 bases at V and 4 bases at J, with 9 bases between. Germline CDR1 is MNHEY and CDR2 is SMNVEV (reference sequence). Written as DNA, the CDR3 is TGTGCCAGCAGTTTCGGGAACGGCTATGGCTACACCTTC. Its translation: CASSFGNGYGYTF.

This chain uses TRBV6-5 with TRBJ2-4, with a tentative D call TRBD1 (6 bases). Germline V gene sequence: CDR1 MNHEY, CDR2 SVGAGI. The CDR3 runs 15 residues. Trimming removed 4 bases at V and 0 bases at J, with 10 bases between. The CDR3 DNA is TGTGCCAGCAGTTTGGACAGTCTAGCCAAAAACATTCAGTACTTC. This codes for CASSLDSLAKNIQYF.

The chain recombines TRBV6-5 with TRBJ2-2, with 7 bases aligning to TRBD1. Germline lookup yields CDR1 MNHEY and CDR2 SVGAGI. V was pared by 4 bases and J by 7 bases, with 9 bases of the junction left unmatched. The CDR3 loop spans 15 amino acids. CDR3 amino acids: CASSLTGVFGGELFF. CDR3 DNA sequence: TGTGCCAGCAGTTTAACAGGGGTGTTCGGCGGGGAGCTGTTTTTT.

This chain joins TRBV10-3 and TRBJ1-3; unclear D gene. CDR1 and CDR2 from the germline V gene are ENHRY and SYGVKD. V was clipped by 11 bases and J by 7 bases, with 15 bases between them. This CDR3 contains 12 residues. The CDR3 sequence is CAGGGIENTIYF. The CDR3, as DNA: TGTGCCGGCGGCGGAATAGAGAACACCATATATTTT.